The 3 T cell receptor beta chains given below trace back to one sample, sequenced in a study of T cells expressing NK-cell markers. TCRdb re-called the 5' RACE reads; one entry per CDR3 protein, DNA not given. This sample contains 400,000 or so distinct CDR3 sequences. The specimen sequenced was blood T cells: a sorted CD56 or NKG2C T cell subset, CD4+ or CD8+ T cells, or bulk PBMC T cells (not recorded which). The receptors originated from a woman in her forties or fifties in good health.

V and J are TRBV18 and TRBJ1-4; lacking DNA, the TRBD1 call made by TCRdb goes unchecked. Germline V gene data show CDR1 as KGHSH and CDR2 as LQKENI. This CDR3 is built from 16 residues. The CDR3: CASSPPLSTDNEKLFF. The full variable domain, completed using reference TRBV18 and TRBJ1-4, is NAGVMQNPRHLVRRRGQEARLRCSPMKGHSHVYWYRQLPEEGLKFMVYLQKENIIDESGMPKERFSAEFPKEGPSILRIQQVVRGDSAAYFCASSPPLSTDNEKLFFGSGTQLSVL.

This chain joins TRBV29-1 and TRBJ2-5; no DNA is available, so the TRBD1 call from TCRdb remains unchecked. Germline CDR1 and CDR2: SQVTM and ANQGSEA. The CDR3 sequence is 14 residues long. CDR3 sequence: CSAAFLGGGETQYF.

The chain carries TRBV7-8 and TRBJ2-1; as DNA is missing, the TRBD2 call by TCRdb cannot be tested. The CDR3 consists of 17 residues. CDR1 and CDR2 from the germline V gene are SGHVS and FQNEAQ. The CDR3 is CASSLGGVMAGRNEQFF.